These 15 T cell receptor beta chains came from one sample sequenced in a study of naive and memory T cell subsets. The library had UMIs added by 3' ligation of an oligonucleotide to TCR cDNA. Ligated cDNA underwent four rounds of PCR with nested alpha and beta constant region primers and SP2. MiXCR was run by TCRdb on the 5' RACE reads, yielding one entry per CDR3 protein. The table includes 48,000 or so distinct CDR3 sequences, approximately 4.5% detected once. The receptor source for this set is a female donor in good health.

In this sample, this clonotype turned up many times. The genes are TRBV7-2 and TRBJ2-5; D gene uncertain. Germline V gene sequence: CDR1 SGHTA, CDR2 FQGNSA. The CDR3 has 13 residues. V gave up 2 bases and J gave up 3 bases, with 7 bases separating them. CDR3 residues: CASSLNKKETQYF. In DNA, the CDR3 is TGTGCCAGCAGCTTAAATAAGAAAGAGACCCAGTACTTC.

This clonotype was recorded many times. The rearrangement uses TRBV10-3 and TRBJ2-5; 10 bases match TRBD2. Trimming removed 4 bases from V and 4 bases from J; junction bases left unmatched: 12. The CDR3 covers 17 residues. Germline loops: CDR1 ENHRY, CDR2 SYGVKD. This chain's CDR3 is CAISGGASGRGGETQYF. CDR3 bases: TGTGCCATCAGTGGGGGGGCTAGCGGGAGAGGCGGAGAGACCCAGTACTTC.

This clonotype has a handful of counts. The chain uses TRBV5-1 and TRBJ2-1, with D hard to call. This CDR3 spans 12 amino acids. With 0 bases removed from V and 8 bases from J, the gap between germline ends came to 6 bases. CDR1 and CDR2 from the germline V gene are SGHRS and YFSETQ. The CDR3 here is CASSLGAYEQFF. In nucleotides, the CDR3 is TGCGCCAGCAGCTTGGGAGCGTATGAGCAGTTCTTC.

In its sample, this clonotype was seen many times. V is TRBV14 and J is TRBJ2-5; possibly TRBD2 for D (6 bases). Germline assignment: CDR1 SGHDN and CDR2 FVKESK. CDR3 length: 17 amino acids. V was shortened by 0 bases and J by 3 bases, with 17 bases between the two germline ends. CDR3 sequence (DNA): TGTGCCAGCAGCCAAGATTTTTCGACGGGGGTAAAAGAGACCCAGTACTTC. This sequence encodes CASSQDFSTGVKETQYF.

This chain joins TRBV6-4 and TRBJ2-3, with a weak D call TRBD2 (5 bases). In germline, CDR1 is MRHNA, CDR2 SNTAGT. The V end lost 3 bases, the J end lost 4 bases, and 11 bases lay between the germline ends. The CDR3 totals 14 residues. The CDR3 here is CASSERELSDTQYF. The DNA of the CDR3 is TGTGCCAGCAGTGAACGGGAATTGTCAGATACGCAGTATTTT.

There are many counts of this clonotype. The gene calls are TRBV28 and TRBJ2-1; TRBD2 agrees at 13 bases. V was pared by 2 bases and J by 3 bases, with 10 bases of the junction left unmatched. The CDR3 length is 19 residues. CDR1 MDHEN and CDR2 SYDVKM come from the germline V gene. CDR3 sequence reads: CASSLAPRTSGSIYNEQFF. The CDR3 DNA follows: TGTGCCAGCAGTTTAGCCCCTCGGACTAGCGGGAGTATCTACAATGAGCAGTTCTTC.

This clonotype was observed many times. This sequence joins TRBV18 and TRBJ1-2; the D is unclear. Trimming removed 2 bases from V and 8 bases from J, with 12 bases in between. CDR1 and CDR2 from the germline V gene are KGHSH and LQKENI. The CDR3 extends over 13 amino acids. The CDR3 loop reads CASSPESIKGYTF. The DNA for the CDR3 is TGTGCCAGCTCACCAGAGAGCATCAAGGGCTACACCTTC.

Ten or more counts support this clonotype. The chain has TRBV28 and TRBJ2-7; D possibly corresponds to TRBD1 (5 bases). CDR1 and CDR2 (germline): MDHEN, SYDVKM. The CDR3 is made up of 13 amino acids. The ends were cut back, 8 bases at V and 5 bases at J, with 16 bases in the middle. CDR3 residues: CASFRYGQNEQYF. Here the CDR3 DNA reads TGTGCCAGCTTCCGATACGGACAAAACGAGCAGTACTTC.

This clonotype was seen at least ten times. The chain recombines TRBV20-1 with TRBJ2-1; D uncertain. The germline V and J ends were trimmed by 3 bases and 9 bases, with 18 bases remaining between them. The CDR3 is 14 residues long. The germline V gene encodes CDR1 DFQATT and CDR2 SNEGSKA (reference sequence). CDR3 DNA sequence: TGCAGTGCTAGTGGTGGGCATGGATATGGTGAGCAGTTCTTC. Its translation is CSASGGHGYGEQFF.

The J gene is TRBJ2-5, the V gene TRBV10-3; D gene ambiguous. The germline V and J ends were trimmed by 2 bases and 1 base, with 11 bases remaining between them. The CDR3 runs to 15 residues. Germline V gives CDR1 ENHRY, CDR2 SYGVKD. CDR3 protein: CAISEDSGCQETQYF. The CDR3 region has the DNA TGTGCCATCAGTGAGGATTCCGGGTGCCAAGAGACCCAGTACTTC.

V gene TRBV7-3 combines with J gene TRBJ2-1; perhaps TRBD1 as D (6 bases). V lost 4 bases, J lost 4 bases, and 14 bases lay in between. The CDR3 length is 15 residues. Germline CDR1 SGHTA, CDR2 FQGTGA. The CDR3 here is CASSSWTERYNEQFF. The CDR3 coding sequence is TGTGCCAGCAGCTCCTGGACAGAACGATACAATGAGCAGTTCTTC.

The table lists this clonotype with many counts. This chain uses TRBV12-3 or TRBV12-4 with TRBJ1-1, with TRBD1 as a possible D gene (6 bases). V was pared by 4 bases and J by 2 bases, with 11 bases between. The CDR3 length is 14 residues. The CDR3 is CASSSGHSNTEAFF. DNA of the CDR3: TGTGCCAGCAGTTCGGGACACTCAAACACTGAAGCTTTCTTT.

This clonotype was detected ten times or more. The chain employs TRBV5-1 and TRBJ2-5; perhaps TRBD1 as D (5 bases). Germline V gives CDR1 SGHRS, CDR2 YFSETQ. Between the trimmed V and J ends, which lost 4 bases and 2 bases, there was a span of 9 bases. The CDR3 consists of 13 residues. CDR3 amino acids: CASSLYRQETQYF. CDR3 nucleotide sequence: TGCGCCAGCAGCCTTTACAGGCAAGAGACCCAGTACTTC. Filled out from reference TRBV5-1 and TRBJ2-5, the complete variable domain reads KAGVTQTPRYLIKTRGQQVTLSCSPISGHRSVSWYQQTPGQGLQFLFEYFSETQRNKGNFPGRFSGRQFSNSRSEMNVSTLELGDSALYLCASSLYRQETQYFGPGTRLLVL.

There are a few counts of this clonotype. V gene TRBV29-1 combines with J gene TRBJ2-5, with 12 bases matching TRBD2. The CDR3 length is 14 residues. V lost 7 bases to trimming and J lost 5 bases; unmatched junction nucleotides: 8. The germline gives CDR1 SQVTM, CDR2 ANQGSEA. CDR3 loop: CSGRASGRAETQYF. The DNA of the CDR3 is TGCAGCGGGCGGGCTAGCGGGAGGGCGGAGACCCAGTACTTC.

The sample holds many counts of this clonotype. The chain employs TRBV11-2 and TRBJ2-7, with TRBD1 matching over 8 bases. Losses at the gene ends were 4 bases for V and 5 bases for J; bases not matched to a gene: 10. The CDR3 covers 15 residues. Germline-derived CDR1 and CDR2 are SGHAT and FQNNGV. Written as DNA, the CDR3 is TGTGCCAGCAGCTGGCCTTGGTCAGGGGGCGACGAGCAGTACTTC. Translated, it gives CASSWPWSGGDEQYF.